These T cell receptor beta chains were read from a single sample in a study of shared clonotypes between healthy human individuals. Here immunoSEQ multiplex PCR was the method, and the copy in TCRdb shows in-frame clones only, minus some. The repertoire has some 580,000 clones, around 97% of them found once; the top ten carry approximately 0.057%. The sequencing sample was made of naive CD4+ T cells sorted from blood. Receptors were obtained from a woman in her 30s in good health. The CDR3 runs from the conserved cysteine through the conserved F or W. A D gene is named only where the DNA matches it firmly.

d_call: TRBD1; v_call: TRBV10-3; j_call: TRBJ1-4; cdr3_nt: TGTGCCATCAGTGACCAGCGCACAGGGGGGATCCCCGGTGAAAAACTGTTTTTT; cdr3_aa: CAISDQRTGGIPGEKLFF
d_call: .; v_call: TRBV25-1; j_call: TRBJ2-7; cdr3_nt: TGTGCCAGCAGTGAATCTCCGGGTGCCTACGAGCAGTACTTC; cdr3_aa: CASSESPGAYEQYF
d_call: .; v_call: TRBV18; j_call: TRBJ2-2; cdr3_nt: TGTGCCAGCTCACCAGAGGTTGTCAGAACCGGGGAGCTGTTTTTT; cdr3_aa: CASSPEVVRTGELFF
d_call: TRBD2; v_call: TRBV5-1; j_call: TRBJ2-2; cdr3_nt: TGCGCCAGCAGCTTGGGTTCTAGCGGGAGAGCGGCCGGGGAGCTGTTTTTT; cdr3_aa: CASSLGSSGRAAGELFF
d_call: TRBD1; v_call: TRBV19; j_call: TRBJ2-2; cdr3_nt: TGTGCCAGTAGTATTAAGGGGGCAGGGGAGCTGTTTTTT; cdr3_aa: CASSIKGAGELFF
d_call: .; v_call: TRBV19; j_call: TRBJ2-3; cdr3_nt: TGTGCCAGTAGTAAAACAGGAGCTGGCACAGATACGCAGTATTTT; cdr3_aa: CASSKTGAGTDTQYF
d_call: .; v_call: TRBV30; j_call: TRBJ1-3; cdr3_nt: TGTGCCTGGGCCGGGACTAACTCTGGAAACACCATATATTTT; cdr3_aa: CAWAGTNSGNTIYF
d_call: .; v_call: TRBV30; j_call: TRBJ2-1; cdr3_nt: TGTGCCTGGAGTATATTAGAGGGTGGGCAGTTCTTC; cdr3_aa: CAWSILEGGQFF
d_call: .; v_call: TRBV7-2; j_call: TRBJ1-2; cdr3_nt: TGTGCCAGCAGCTTAGAGTACTATGGCTACACCTTC; cdr3_aa: CASSLEYYGYTF
d_call: .; v_call: TRBV6-5; j_call: TRBJ2-2; cdr3_nt: TGTGCCAGCAGTTACCTAGAAAACACCGGGGAGCTGTTTTTT; cdr3_aa: CASSYLENTGELFF
d_call: TRBD1; v_call: TRBV4-1; j_call: TRBJ1-1; cdr3_nt: TGCGCCAGCAGCCAAGAAAGGGGGCGCCCGATGAACACTGAAGCTTTCTTT; cdr3_aa: CASSQERGRPMNTEAFF
d_call: .; v_call: TRBV28; j_call: TRBJ2-7; cdr3_nt: TGTGCCAGCAGTTTTTCAGGGGGGCTTTCCTACGAGCAGTACTTC; cdr3_aa: CASSFSGGLSYEQYF
d_call: TRBD2; v_call: TRBV7-9; j_call: TRBJ2-7; cdr3_nt: TGTGCCAGCAGCCCACACCCTAGCGGCTCCTACGAGCAGTACTTC; cdr3_aa: CASSPHPSGSYEQYF
d_call: .; v_call: TRBV7-9; j_call: TRBJ2-5; cdr3_nt: TGTGCCAGCAGCTTAGGGACAGAAGAGACCCAGTACTTC; cdr3_aa: CASSLGTEETQYF
d_call: TRBD1; v_call: TRBV19; j_call: TRBJ2-6; cdr3_nt: TGTGCCAGTAGTCGACCGGGACAGGGATTGCCCTCTGGGGCCAACGTCCTGACTTTC; cdr3_aa: CASSRPGQGLPSGANVLTF
d_call: .; v_call: TRBV5-1; j_call: TRBJ2-5; cdr3_nt: TGCGCCAGCAGCTTGGCTGAGTTTAAAGAGACCCAGTACTTC; cdr3_aa: CASSLAEFKETQYF
d_call: .; v_call: TRBV27; j_call: TRBJ2-5; cdr3_nt: TGTGCCAGCAGTCCATCCCACAGGGGAGGGGAGACCCAGTACTTC; cdr3_aa: CASSPSHRGGETQYF